This is a list of T cell receptor beta chains from one sample in a study of cytomegalovirus exposure and HLA in healthy donors. Repertoires were generated with immunoSEQ multiplex PCR, while TCRdb's copy carries only in-frame clones and drops some. The table gives about 150,000 clones; the top ten clones make up around 1.7% of it. Sequenced: PBMCs. The receptors derive from a woman in her fifties or sixties in good health and CMV-seronegative. Each CDR3 is given with its conserved first and last residue. A D gene is named only where the DNA matches it firmly.

J	D	V	CDR3	DNA
TRBJ1-3	TRBD1	TRBV9	CASSGTGDISGNTIYF	TGTGCCAGCAGCGGGACAGGGGATATATCTGGAAACACCATATATTTT
TRBJ2-1	TRBD2	TRBV6-5	CASSPAGGPGNEQFF	TGTGCCAGCAGCCCAGCGGGAGGGCCGGGGAATGAGCAGTTCTTC
TRBJ1-2	-	TRBV5-1	CASSLGDLYGYTF	TGCGCCAGCAGCTTGGGAGACTTGTATGGCTACACCTTC
TRBJ1-1	TRBD1	TRBV19	CASGTGIAEAFF	TGTGCCAGCGGGACAGGGATTGCTGAAGCTTTCTTT
TRBJ2-7	TRBD1	TRBV6-4	CASSLDRGHEQYF	TGTGCCAGCAGCCTCGACAGGGGCCACGAGCAGTACTTC
TRBJ2-5	-	TRBV19	CASPPGHTRGISETQYF	TGTGCCAGCCCTCCGGGACACACTCGGGGAATATCGGAGACCCAGTACTTC
TRBJ1-5	-	TRBV7-2	CASSLVAEVRQPQHF	TGTGCCAGCAGCTTAGTAGCTGAAGTGCGCCAGCCCCAGCATTTT
TRBJ2-3	-	TRBV5-1	CASSSRLDQDTQYF	TGCGCCAGCAGCAGCCGACTAGACCAAGATACGCAGTATTTT
TRBJ2-3	TRBD2	TRBV15	CATSWGRGVTDTQYF	TGTGCCACCAGTTGGGGACGGGGGGTCACAGATACGCAGTATTTT
TRBJ1-1	-	TRBV7-2	CASSLTMMSTEAFF	TGTGCCAGCAGCTTAACAATGATGTCCACTGAAGCTTTCTTT
TRBJ2-5	-	TRBV4-2	CASSLTTKRETQYF	TGTGCCAGCAGCCTTACTACCAAGAGGGAGACCCAGTACTTC
TRBJ2-7	TRBD2	TRBV6-5	CASSYGAGALAYEQYF	TGTGCCAGCAGTTACGGAGCGGGAGCGCTTGCCTACGAGCAGTACTTC
TRBJ1-1	TRBD1	TRBV5-1	CASSMDRSNTEAFF	TGCGCCAGCAGCATGGACAGGTCGAACACTGAAGCTTTCTTT
TRBJ1-3	TRBD1	TRBV28	CASRFTGGSRGNTIYF	TGTGCCAGCAGGTTCACAGGGGGCTCACGGGGAAACACCATATATTTT
TRBJ2-3	TRBD2	TRBV28	CASSLGLAGATDTQYF	TGTGCCAGCAGTCTCGGACTAGCGGGAGCCACAGATACGCAGTATTTT
TRBJ2-5	TRBD1	TRBV28	CATTRGRETQYF	TGTGCCACCACAAGGGGGCGAGAGACCCAGTACTTC
TRBJ2-2	TRBD2	TRBV5-1	CASSPGTSGRAATGELFF	TGCGCCAGCAGCCCTGGGACTAGCGGGAGGGCCGCCACCGGGGAGCTGTTTTTT
TRBJ2-7	-	TRBV7-9	CASSDTRGLVHEQYF	TGTGCCAGCAGCGACACAAGAGGGTTGGTCCACGAGCAGTACTTC
TRBJ2-7	-	TRBV7-2	CASSLAVVSYEQYF	TGTGCCAGCAGCTTAGCTGTAGTCTCCTACGAGCAGTACTTC
TRBJ1-1	-	TRBV12-5	CASGAVENTEAFF	TGTGCTAGTGGGGCGGTGGAGAACACTGAAGCTTTCTTT
TRBJ2-7	TRBD1	TRBV9	CASSGQGSYEQYF	TGTGCCAGCAGCGGACAGGGCTCCTACGAGCAGTACTTC
TRBJ2-1	-	TRBV5-1	CASSLGEGDNEQFF	TGCGCCAGCAGCTTAGGGGAGGGGGACAATGAGCAGTTCTTC